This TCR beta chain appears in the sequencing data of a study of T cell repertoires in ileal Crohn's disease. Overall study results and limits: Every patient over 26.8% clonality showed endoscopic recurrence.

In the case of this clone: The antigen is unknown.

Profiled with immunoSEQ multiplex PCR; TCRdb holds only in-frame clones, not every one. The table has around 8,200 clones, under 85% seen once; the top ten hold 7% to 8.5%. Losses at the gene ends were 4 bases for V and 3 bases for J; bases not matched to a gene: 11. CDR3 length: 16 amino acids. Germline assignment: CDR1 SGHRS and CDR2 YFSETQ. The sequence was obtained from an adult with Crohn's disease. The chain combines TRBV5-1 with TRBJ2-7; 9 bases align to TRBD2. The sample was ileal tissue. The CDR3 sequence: CASSPRSSGGYYEQYF. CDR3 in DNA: TGCGCCAGCAGCCCCCGGAGTAGCGGGGGATACTACGAGCAGTACTTC.